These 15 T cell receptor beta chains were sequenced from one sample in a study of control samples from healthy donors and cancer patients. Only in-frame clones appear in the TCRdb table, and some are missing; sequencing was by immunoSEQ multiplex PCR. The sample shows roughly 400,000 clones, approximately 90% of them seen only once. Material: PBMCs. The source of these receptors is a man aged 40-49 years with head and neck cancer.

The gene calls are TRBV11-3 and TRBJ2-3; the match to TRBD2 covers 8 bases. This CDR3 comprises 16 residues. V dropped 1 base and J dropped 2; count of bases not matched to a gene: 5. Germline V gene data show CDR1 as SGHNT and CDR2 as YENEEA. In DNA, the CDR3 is TGTGCCAGCAGCTTAGGAACGGGAGGGTTCACAGATACGCAGTATTTT. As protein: CASSLGTGGFTDTQYF.

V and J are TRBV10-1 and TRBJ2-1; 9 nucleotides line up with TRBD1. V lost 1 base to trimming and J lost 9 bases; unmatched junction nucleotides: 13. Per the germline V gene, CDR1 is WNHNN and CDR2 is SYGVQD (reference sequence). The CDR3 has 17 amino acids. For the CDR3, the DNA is TGCGCCAGCAGTGAGTTCTCCCGAGGACAGGGGTGGGGTGAGCAGTTCTTC. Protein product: CASSEFSRGQGWGEQFF.

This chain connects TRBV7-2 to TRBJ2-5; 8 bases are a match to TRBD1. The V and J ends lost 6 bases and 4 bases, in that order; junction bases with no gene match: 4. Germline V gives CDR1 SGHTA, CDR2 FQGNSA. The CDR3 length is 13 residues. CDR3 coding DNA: TGTGCCAGCAGGAAAGGACAGGGAGAGACCCAGTACTTC. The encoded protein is CASRKGQGETQYF.

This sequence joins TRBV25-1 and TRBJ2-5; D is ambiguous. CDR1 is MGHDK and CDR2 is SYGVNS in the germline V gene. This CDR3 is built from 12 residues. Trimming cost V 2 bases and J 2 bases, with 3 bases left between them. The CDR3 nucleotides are TGTGCCAGCAGTGAAGATCAAGAGACCCAGTACTTC. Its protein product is CASSEDQETQYF.

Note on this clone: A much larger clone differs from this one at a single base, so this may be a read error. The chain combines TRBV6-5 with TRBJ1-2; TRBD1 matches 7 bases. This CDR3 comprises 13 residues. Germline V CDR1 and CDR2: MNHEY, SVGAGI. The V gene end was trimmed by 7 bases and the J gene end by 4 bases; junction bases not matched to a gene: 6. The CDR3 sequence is CASIEGDSYGYTF. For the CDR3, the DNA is TGTGCCAGCATAGAGGGGGACAGCTATGGCTACACCTTC.

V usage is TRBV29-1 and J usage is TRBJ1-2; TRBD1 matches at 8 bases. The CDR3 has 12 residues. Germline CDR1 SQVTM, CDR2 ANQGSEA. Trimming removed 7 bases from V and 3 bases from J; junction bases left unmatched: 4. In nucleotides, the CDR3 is TGCAGCGGGCAGGGGGCGGACTATGGCTACACCTTC. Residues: CSGQGADYGYTF.

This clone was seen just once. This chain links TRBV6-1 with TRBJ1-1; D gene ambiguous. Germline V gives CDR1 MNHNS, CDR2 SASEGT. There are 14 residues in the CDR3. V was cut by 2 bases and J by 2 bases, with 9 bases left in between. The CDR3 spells CASSELPANTEAFF. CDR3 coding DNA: TGTGCCAGCAGTGAACTTCCGGCAAACACTGAAGCTTTCTTT.

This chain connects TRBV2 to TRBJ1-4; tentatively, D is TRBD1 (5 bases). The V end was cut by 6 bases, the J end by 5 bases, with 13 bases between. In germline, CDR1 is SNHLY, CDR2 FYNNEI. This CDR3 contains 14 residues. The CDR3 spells CASRTGTVNEKLFF. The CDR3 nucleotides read TGTGCCAGCAGAACCGGGACGGTAAATGAAAAACTGTTTTTT.

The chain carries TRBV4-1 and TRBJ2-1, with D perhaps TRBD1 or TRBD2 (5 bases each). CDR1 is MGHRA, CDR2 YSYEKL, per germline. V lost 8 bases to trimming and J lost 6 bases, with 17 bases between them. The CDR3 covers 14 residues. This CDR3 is CASSGLGPSNEQFF. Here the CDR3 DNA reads TGCGCCAGCTCCGGACTGGGACCCTCCAATGAGCAGTTCTTC.

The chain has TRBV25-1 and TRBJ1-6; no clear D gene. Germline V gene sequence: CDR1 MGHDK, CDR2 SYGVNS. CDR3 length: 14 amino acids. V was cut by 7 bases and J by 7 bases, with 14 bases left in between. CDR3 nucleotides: TGTGCCAGCATTTTGCCGTACCCCAATTCACCCCTCCACTTT. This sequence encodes CASILPYPNSPLHF.

The CDR3 region is CASSLHPGGDPTEAFF. The CDR3 DNA reads TGCGCCAGCAGCCTCCACCCAGGGGGGGATCCAACTGAAGCTTTCTTT. J is TRBJ1-1 and V is TRBV5-1, with 7 nucleotides matching TRBD1. After removal of 4 bases from V and 5 bases from J, the junction contained 14 bases not matched to a gene. This CDR3 is 16 amino acids long. Germline loops: CDR1 SGHRS, CDR2 YFSETQ.

The CDR3, as DNA: TGTGCCAGCAGCTTATATGGGTCCCCGCTTAATTCACCCCTCCACTTT. It is translated as CASSLYGSPLNSPLHF. The chain employs TRBV11-2 and TRBJ1-6; D is uncertain. The V gene lost 2 bases and the J gene lost 6 bases, with 14 bases spanning the gap. Germline CDR1 is SGHAT and CDR2 is FQNNGV. The CDR3 totals 16 residues.

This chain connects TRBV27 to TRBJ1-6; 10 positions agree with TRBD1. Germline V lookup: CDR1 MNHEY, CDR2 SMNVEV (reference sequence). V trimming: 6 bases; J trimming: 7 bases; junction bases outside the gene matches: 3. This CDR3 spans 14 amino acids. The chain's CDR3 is CASRSGQGNSPLHF. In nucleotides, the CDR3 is TGTGCCAGCAGGTCGGGACAGGGGAATTCACCCCTCCACTTT.

CDR3 nucleotides: TGTGCCAGCAGTGCCGGGACAGGGGGCTTTAATCAGCCCCAGCATTTT. This sequence encodes CASSAGTGGFNQPQHF. V is TRBV2 and J is TRBJ1-5; 12 nucleotides line up with TRBD1. The germline CDR1 and CDR2 sequences are SNHLY and FYNNEI. The CDR3 consists of 16 residues. V lost 4 bases and J lost 4; bases outside the gene matches: 5.

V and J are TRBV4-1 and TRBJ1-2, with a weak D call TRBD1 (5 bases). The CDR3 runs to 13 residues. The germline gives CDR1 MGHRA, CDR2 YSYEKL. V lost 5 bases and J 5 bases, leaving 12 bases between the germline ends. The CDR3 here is CASSVTGGYGYTF. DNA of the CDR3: TGCGCCAGCAGCGTAACAGGAGGTTATGGCTACACCTTC.